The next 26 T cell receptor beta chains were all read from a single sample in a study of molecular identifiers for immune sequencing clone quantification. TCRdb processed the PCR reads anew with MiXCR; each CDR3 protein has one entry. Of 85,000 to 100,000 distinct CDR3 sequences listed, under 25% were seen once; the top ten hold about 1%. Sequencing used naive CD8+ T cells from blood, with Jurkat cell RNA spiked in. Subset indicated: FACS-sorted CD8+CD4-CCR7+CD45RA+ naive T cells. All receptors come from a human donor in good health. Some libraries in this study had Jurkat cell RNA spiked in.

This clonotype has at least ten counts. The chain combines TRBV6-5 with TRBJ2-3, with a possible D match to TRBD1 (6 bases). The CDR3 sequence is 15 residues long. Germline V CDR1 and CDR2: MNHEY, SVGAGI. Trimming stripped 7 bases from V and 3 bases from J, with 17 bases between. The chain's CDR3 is CASTRLTGVTDTQYF. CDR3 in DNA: TGTGCCAGCACTCGACTGACAGGTGTAACAGATACGCAGTATTTT.

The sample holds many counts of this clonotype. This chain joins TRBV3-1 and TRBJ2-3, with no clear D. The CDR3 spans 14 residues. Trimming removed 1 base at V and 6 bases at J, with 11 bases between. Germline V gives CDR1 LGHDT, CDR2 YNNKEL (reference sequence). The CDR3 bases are TGTGCCAGCAGCCAAGGGCTACCTCGGGATACGCAGTATTTT. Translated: CASSQGLPRDTQYF.

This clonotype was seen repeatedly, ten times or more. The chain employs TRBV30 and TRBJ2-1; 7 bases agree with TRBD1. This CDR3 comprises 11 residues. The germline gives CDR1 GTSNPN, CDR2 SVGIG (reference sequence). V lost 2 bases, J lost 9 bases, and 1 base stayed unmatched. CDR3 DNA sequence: TGTGCCTGGAGTTGGGACAGTGAGCAGTTCTTC. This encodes CAWSWDSEQFF.

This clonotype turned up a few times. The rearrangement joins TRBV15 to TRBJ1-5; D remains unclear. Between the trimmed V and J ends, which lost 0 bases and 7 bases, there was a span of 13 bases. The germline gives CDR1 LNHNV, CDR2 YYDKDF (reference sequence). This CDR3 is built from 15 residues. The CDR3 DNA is TGTGCCACCAGCAGAGAATCGTGGGGTGGCCAGCCCCAGCATTTT. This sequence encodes CATSRESWGGQPQHF.

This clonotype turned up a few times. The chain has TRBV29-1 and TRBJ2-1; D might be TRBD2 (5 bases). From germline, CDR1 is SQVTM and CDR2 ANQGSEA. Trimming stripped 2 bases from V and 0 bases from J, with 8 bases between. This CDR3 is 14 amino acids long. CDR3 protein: CSVERESSYNEQFF. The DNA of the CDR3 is TGCAGCGTTGAAAGGGAGAGCTCCTACAATGAGCAGTTCTTC.

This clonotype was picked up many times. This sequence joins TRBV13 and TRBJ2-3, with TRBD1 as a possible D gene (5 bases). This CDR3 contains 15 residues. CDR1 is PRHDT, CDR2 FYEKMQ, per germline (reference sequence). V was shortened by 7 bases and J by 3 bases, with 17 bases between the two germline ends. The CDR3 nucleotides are TGTGCCAGCACCCTGGACATAAAAGGAACAGATACGCAGTATTTT. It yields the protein CASTLDIKGTDTQYF.

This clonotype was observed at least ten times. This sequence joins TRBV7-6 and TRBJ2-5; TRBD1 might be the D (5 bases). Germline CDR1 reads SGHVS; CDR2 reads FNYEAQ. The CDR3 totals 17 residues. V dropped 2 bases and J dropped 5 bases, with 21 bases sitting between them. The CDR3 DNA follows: TGTGCCAGCAGCTTAAAAGGCACACAAGGGGCGGTTGAGACCCAGTACTTC. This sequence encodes CASSLKGTQGAVETQYF.

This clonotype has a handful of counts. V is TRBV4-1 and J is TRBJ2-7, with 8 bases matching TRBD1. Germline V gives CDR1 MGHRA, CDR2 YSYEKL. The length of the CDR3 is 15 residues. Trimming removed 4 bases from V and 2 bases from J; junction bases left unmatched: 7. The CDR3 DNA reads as TGCGCCAGCAGCCCCGACAGGGGAGAAACCTACGAGCAGTACTTC. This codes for CASSPDRGETYEQYF.

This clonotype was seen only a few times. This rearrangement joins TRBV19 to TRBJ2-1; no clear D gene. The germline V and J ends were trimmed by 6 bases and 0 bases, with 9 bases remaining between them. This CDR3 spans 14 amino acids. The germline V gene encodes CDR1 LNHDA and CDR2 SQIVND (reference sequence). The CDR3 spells CASRHGASYNEQFF. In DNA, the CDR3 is TGTGCCAGTAGGCACGGAGCCTCCTACAATGAGCAGTTCTTC.

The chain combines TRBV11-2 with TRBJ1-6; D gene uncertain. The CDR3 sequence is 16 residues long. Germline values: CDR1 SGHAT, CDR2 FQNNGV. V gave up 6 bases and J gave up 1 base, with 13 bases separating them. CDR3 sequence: CASSPLQRSYNSPLHF. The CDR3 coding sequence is TGTGCCAGCAGTCCTTTACAGCGGTCCTATAATTCACCCCTCCACTTT.

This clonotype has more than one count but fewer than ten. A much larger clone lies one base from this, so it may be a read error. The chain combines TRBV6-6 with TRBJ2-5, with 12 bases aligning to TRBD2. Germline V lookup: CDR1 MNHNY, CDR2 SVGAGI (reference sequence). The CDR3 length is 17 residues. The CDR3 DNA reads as TGTGCCGGCAGTAACAGACTAGCGGGGGACCTCCAAGAGACCCAGTACTTC. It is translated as CAGSNRLAGDLQETQYF.

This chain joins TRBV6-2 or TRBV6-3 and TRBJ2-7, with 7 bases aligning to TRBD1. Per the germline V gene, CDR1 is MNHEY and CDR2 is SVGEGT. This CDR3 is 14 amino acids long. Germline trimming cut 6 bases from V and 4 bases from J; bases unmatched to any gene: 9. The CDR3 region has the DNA TGTGCCAGCAGAGAACAGGGGACCCTTTACGAGCAGTACTTC. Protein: CASREQGTLYEQYF.

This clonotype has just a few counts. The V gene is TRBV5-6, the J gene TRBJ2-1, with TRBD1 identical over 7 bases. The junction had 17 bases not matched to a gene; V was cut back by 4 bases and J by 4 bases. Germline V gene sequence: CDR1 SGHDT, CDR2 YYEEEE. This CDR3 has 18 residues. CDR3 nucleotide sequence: TGTGCCAGCAGCGATAAAGACAGGGCCTTCTTCCTTTACAATGAGCAGTTCTTC. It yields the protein CASSDKDRAFFLYNEQFF.

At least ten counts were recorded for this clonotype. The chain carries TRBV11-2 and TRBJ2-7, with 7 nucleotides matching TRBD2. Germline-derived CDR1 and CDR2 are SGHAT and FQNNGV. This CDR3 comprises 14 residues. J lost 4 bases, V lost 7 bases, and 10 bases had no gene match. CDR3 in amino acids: CASTPVEGGYEQYF. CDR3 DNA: TGTGCCAGCACCCCAGTGGAGGGAGGGTACGAGCAGTACTTC.

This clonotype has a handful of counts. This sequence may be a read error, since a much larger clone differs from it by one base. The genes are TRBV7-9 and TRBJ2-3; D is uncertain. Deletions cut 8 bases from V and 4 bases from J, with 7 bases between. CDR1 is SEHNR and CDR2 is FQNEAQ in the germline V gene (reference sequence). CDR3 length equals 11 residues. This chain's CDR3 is CASGTSDTQYF. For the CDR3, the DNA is TGTGCCAGCGGCACCTCAGATACGCAGTATTTT.

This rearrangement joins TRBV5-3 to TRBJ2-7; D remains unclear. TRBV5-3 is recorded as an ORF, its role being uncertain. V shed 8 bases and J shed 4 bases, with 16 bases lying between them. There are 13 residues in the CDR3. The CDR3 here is CASSPGYSYEQYF. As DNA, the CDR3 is TGTGCCAGCAGCCCTGGTTACTCTTACGAGCAGTACTTC.

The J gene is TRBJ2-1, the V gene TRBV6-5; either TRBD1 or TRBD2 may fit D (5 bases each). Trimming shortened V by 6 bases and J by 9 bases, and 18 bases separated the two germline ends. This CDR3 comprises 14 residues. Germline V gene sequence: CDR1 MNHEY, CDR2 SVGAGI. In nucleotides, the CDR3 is TGTGCCAGCAGACCCGGGACCCCCTTTCCTGAGCAGTTCTTC. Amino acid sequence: CASRPGTPFPEQFF.

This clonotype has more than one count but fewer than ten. The CDR3 here is CASSLGPAQREGRIYEQYF. CDR3 coding DNA: TGTGCCAGCAGCTTAGGGCCGGCGCAGCGGGAGGGCCGTATATACGAGCAGTACTTC. V is TRBV7-6 and J is TRBJ2-7; 10 bases agree with TRBD2. The V gene end was trimmed by 1 base and the J gene end by 4 bases; junction bases not matched to a gene: 16. The CDR3 loop spans 19 amino acids. The germline gives CDR1 SGHVS, CDR2 FNYEAQ.

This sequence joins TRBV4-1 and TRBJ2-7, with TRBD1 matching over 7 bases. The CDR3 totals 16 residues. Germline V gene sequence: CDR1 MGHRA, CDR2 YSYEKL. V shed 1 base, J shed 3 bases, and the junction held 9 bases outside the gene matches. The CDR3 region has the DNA TGCGCCAGCAGCCAAGCGTTGGGACAGCCCGACTACGAGCAGTACTTC. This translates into CASSQALGQPDYEQYF.

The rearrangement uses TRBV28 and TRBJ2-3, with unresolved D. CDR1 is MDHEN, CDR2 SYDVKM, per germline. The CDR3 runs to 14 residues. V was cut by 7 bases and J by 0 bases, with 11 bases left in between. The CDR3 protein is CASIPRISTDTQYF. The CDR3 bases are TGTGCCAGCATTCCTCGGATTAGCACAGATACGCAGTATTTT.

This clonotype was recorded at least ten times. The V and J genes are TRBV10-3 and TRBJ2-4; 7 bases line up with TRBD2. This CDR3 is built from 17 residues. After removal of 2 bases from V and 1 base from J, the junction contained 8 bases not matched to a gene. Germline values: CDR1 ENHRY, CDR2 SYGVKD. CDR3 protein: CAISEDFAGVAKNIQYF. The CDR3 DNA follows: TGTGCCATCAGTGAGGACTTCGCGGGGGTGGCCAAAAACATTCAGTACTTC.

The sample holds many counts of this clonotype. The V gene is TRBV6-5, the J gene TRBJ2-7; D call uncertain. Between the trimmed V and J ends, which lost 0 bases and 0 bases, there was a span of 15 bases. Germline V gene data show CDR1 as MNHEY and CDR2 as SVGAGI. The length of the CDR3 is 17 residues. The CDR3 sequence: CASSYSNPGRISYEQYF. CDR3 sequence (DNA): TGTGCCAGCAGTTACTCGAACCCCGGACGGATCTCCTACGAGCAGTACTTC.

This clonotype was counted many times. CDR3 sequence: CASSLLGTGNEQFF. Written as DNA, the CDR3 is TGTGCCAGCAGCTTACTCGGGACTGGAAATGAGCAGTTCTTC. The rearrangement joins TRBV7-2 to TRBJ2-1, with D perhaps TRBD2 (6 bases). CDR1 and CDR2 from the germline V gene are SGHTA and FQGNSA. V lost 2 bases and J lost 7, with 12 bases in between. CDR3 length equals 14 residues.

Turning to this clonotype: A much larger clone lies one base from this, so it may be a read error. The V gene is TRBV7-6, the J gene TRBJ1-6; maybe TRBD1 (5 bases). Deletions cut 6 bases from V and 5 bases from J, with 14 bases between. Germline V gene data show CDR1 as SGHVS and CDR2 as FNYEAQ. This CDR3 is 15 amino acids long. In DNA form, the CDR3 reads TGTGCCAGCAGTCCCTCAGGGTTCAATAATTCACCCCTCCACTTT. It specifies CASSPSGFNNSPLHF.

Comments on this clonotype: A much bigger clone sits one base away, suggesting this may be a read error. CDR3 bases: TGCAGTGCCGCCGGGAGACAGGGGGGCACAGATACGCAGTATTTT. As protein: CSAAGRQGGTDTQYF. This chain connects TRBV20-1 to TRBJ2-3; 9 bases are shared with TRBD1. J was trimmed by 1 base and V by 6 bases; bases with no gene match: 8. The CDR3 runs 15 residues. Per the germline V gene, CDR1 is DFQATT and CDR2 is SNEGSKA (reference sequence).

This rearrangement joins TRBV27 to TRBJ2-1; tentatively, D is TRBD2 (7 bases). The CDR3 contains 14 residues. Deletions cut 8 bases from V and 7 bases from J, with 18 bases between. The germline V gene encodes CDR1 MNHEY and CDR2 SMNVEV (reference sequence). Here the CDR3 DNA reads TGTGCCAGCGCCCCGAGGGGGGGCGCAAATGAGCAGTTCTTC. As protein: CASAPRGGANEQFF.